The 25 T cell receptor beta chains below were found in one sample sequenced in a study of shared clonotypes between healthy human individuals. Here immunoSEQ multiplex PCR was the method, and the copy in TCRdb shows in-frame clones only, minus some. The table records about 2,500,000 clones, approximately 90% of them present only once. Sequencing was carried out using naive CD4+ T cells sorted from blood. Subset specified: CD45RA+ positively selected. The origin of the receptors is a man younger than 35 in good health.

The J gene is TRBJ1-5, the V gene TRBV30; unclear D gene. The CDR3 spans 14 residues. Between the trimmed V and J ends, which lost 0 bases and 4 bases, there was a span of 10 bases. Germline V gene lookup returns CDR1 GTSNPN and CDR2 SVGIG (reference sequence). The CDR3 DNA follows: TGTGCCTGGAGTGTTGGGCCACTGAATCAGCCCCAGCATTTT. This gives the protein CAWSVGPLNQPQHF.

V gene TRBV21-1 combines with J gene TRBJ2-3; TRBD2 is taken as the D call from the table, unchecked against the DNA. TRBV21-1 is labeled a pseudogene. This CDR3 region has 16 residues. This chain's CDR3 is CASIPIRVLAPDTQYF. The CDR3 DNA reads TGTGCCAGCATCCCAATAAGAGTTCTAGCTCCGGATACGCAGTATTTT.

Remarks on this clone: Other DNA sequences in the same sample also yield this CDR3. The chain joins TRBV5-1 to TRBJ2-3; TRBD2 matches 11 bases. The CDR3 extends over 15 amino acids. Germline-derived CDR1 and CDR2 are SGHRS and YFSETQ. With V trimmed by 2 bases and J by 3 bases, 2 bases remained unmatched. CDR3 loop: CASSFSGGATDTQYF. The CDR3, as DNA: TGCGCCAGCAGCTTTAGCGGGGGGGCTACAGATACGCAGTATTTT.

This rearrangement joins TRBV14 to TRBJ1-4; D gene ambiguous. Trimming left V 2 bases short and J 3 bases short, with 13 bases between. This CDR3 region has 16 residues. Germline assignment: CDR1 SGHDN and CDR2 FVKESK. The CDR3 is CASSQRPAWANEKLFF. The CDR3 DNA reads as TGTGCCAGCAGCCAACGTCCCGCTTGGGCTAATGAAAAACTGTTTTTT.

This chain uses TRBV4-3 with TRBJ2-3; 7 nucleotides line up with TRBD2. V was clipped by 0 bases and J by 9 bases; unmatched bases: 6. The CDR3 spans 14 residues. CDR1 is LGHNA, CDR2 YSLEER, per germline. CDR3 protein: CASSQELPRGTQYF. The CDR3 nucleotides read TGCGCCAGCAGCCAAGAACTTCCGCGGGGGACGCAGTATTTT.

The chain combines TRBV13 with TRBJ1-1; 9 nucleotides match TRBD1. Germline values: CDR1 PRHDT, CDR2 FYEKMQ (reference sequence). Trimming at V came to 4 bases and at J to 3 bases, leaving 9 bases not matched to a gene. CDR3 length: 16 amino acids. The CDR3 DNA reads as TGTGCCAGCAGCTCAGGACAGGGGAAACGGTACACTGAAGCTTTCTTT. Translated: CASSSGQGKRYTEAFF.

The chain employs TRBV10-3 and TRBJ2-5; 15 bases are a match to TRBD2. V lost 7 bases, J lost 5 bases, and 8 bases stayed unmatched. The V gene's germline CDR1 is ENHRY and CDR2 SYGVKD. The CDR3 covers 16 residues. CDR3 sequence: CAINRDGLAGGETQYF. CDR3 sequence (DNA): TGTGCCATCAATAGGGACGGACTAGCGGGAGGGGAGACCCAGTACTTC.

In regard to this clone: The sample has other DNA sequences that encode this CDR3 too. The chain combines TRBV6-5 with TRBJ2-3; the match to TRBD2 covers 8 bases. The CDR3 runs 13 residues. The germline V gene encodes CDR1 MNHEY and CDR2 SVGAGI. Trimming removed 6 bases from V and 6 bases from J; junction bases left unmatched: 5. This CDR3 reads CASSRGGPDTQYF. CDR3 DNA sequence: TGTGCCAGCAGCCGGGGGGGTCCGGATACGCAGTATTTT.

This chain links TRBV4-1 with TRBJ2-5; 11 bases fit TRBD2. V shed 5 bases, J shed 5 bases, and the junction held 7 bases outside the gene matches. The CDR3 is made up of 15 amino acids. From germline, CDR1 is MGHRA and CDR2 YSYEKL. The chain's CDR3 is CASSNTLAGGETQYF. CDR3 DNA sequence: TGCGCCAGCAGCAATACCCTAGCGGGAGGTGAGACCCAGTACTTC.

The chain links TRBV6-1 to TRBJ2-3; D remains unclear. V lost 7 bases and J 1 base, leaving 15 bases between the germline ends. The CDR3 covers 15 residues. CDR1 and CDR2 (germline): MNHNS, SASEGT. This chain's CDR3 is CASTLGMAGTDTQYF. The DNA of the CDR3 is TGTGCCAGCACCCTAGGAATGGCAGGCACAGATACGCAGTATTTT.

The chain recombines TRBV11-2 with TRBJ2-1, with 7 bases matching TRBD2. V trimming: 5 bases; J trimming: 5 bases; junction bases outside the gene matches: 9. The CDR3 extends over 15 amino acids. From germline, CDR1 is SGHAT and CDR2 FQNNGV. In nucleotides, the CDR3 is TGTGCCAGCAGCCCTATACTAGCGAGTAACAATGAGCAGTTCTTC. As protein: CASSPILASNNEQFF.

J is TRBJ1-1 and V is TRBV7-9, with D perhaps TRBD1 (5 bases). Germline CDR1 SEHNR, CDR2 FQNEAQ (reference sequence). The CDR3 is 15 residues long. V was clipped by 5 bases and J by 3 bases, with 16 bases between them. The CDR3 loop is CASSQSRGGYTEAFF. The CDR3 DNA is TGTGCCAGCAGCCAAAGTCGTGGGGGATACACTGAAGCTTTCTTT.

The J gene is TRBJ2-7, the V gene TRBV19, with 9 bases fitting TRBD1. The V and J ends lost 4 bases and 3 bases, in that order; junction bases with no gene match: 7. Germline V gene sequence: CDR1 LNHDA, CDR2 SQIVND (reference sequence). This CDR3 has 15 amino acids. The CDR3 spells CASSKGTGGFYEQYF. CDR3 DNA: TGTGCCAGTAGTAAAGGTACAGGGGGCTTCTACGAGCAGTACTTC.

The chain carries TRBV4-1 and TRBJ2-5; D is possibly TRBD2 (6 bases). This CDR3 has 15 amino acids. The V gene's germline CDR1 is MGHRA and CDR2 YSYEKL. V was shortened by 3 bases and J by 4 bases, with 15 bases between the two germline ends. The CDR3 region is CASSQGGALGETQYF. The CDR3 coding sequence is TGCGCCAGCAGCCAGGGCGGGGCCTTGGGAGAGACCCAGTACTTC.

This clone was seen just once. The genes are TRBV6-1 and TRBJ1-4; 7 nucleotides align to TRBD1. Trimming took 4 bases from V and 6 from J; bases not matched to a gene: 5. CDR1 and CDR2 from the germline V gene are MNHNS and SASEGT. The CDR3 consists of 14 residues. CDR3 amino acids: CASSGQGVDEKLFF. DNA of the CDR3: TGTGCCAGCAGTGGACAGGGAGTCGATGAAAAACTGTTTTTT.

Concerning this clone: The same CDR3 also results from other DNA sequences found in this sample. The V gene is TRBV11-2, the J gene TRBJ1-1; possible D gene TRBD1, 6 bases. The CDR3 spans 14 residues. Trimming shortened V by 0 bases and J by 5 bases, and 10 bases separated the two germline ends. CDR1 SGHAT and CDR2 FQNNGV come from the germline V gene. CDR3 protein: CASSLDLQGTEAFF. The CDR3 nucleotides are TGTGCCAGCAGCTTAGATCTCCAGGGGACTGAAGCTTTCTTT.

This clone has just one count. The rearrangement links TRBV30 to TRBJ1-3; D call uncertain. The CDR3 has 13 amino acids. Germline V lookup: CDR1 GTSNPN, CDR2 SVGIG (reference sequence). With 1 base removed from V and 7 bases from J, the gap between germline ends came to 11 bases. The CDR3 region is CAWSAQRANTIYF. DNA of the CDR3: TGTGCCTGGAGTGCTCAGAGGGCTAACACCATATATTTT.

The rearrangement joins TRBV15 to TRBJ1-5; 8 nucleotides match TRBD1. The CDR3 length is 16 residues. V lost 1 base and J lost 2; bases outside the gene matches: 4. Per germline, CDR1 LNHNV and CDR2 YYDKDF (reference sequence). The CDR3 coding sequence is TGTGCCACCAGCAGAGCAGGGGGCGGAGGCAATCAGCCCCAGCATTTT. Amino acid sequence: CATSRAGGGGNQPQHF.

The rearrangement links TRBV2 to TRBJ2-3, with 10 bases identical to TRBD2. Germline CDR1 and CDR2: SNHLY and FYNNEI. The CDR3 spans 15 residues. J gave up 1 base and V 6 bases, and 4 bases lay outside the gene matches. In DNA form, the CDR3 reads TGTGCCAGCAGATTCGGGACTAGCGGCACAGATACGCAGTATTTT. Its translation: CASRFGTSGTDTQYF.

This clone appeared once. The chain recombines TRBV9 with TRBJ2-7; 10 bases align to TRBD1. The trim removed 1 base at V and 5 bases at J, leaving 6 bases unmatched. CDR3 length equals 15 residues. In germline, CDR1 is SGDLS, CDR2 YYNGEE. The CDR3 is CASSVSDRGLNEQYF. The CDR3 DNA reads TGTGCCAGCAGCGTAAGCGACAGGGGGCTGAACGAGCAGTACTTC.

J is TRBJ2-6 and V is TRBV6-1; D is uncertain. The V end was cut by 3 bases, the J end by 3 bases, with 12 bases between. The length of the CDR3 is 16 residues. Per germline, CDR1 MNHNS and CDR2 SASEGT. The CDR3 coding sequence is TGTGCCAGCAGTGAGGAGTTGGGGTTTGGGGCCAACGTCCTGACTTTC. Translation: CASSEELGFGANVLTF.

Note on this clone: Other DNA sequences of this sample code for an identical CDR3. The chain couples TRBV19 to TRBJ1-2; D ambiguous. Trimming shortened V by 5 bases and J by 0 bases, and 10 bases separated the two germline ends. The CDR3 has 14 residues. Germline values: CDR1 LNHDA, CDR2 SQIVND (reference sequence). The CDR3 loop reads CASSRAPTNYGYTF. The CDR3, as DNA: TGTGCCAGTAGTCGAGCACCTACTAACTATGGCTACACCTTC.

The gene calls are TRBV19 and TRBJ1-1, with 9 bases identical to TRBD1. The CDR3 spans 17 residues. The germline V gene encodes CDR1 LNHDA and CDR2 SQIVND (reference sequence). J was trimmed by 0 bases and V by 7 bases; bases with no gene match: 12. The CDR3 sequence is CASTTGTGLTLNTEAFF. The CDR3 DNA sequence: TGTGCCAGTACCACCGGGACAGGGTTGACCCTGAACACTGAAGCTTTCTTT. Combining the CDR3 with reference TRBV19 and TRBJ1-1 gives the whole variable domain DGGITQSPKYLFRKEGQNVTLSCEQNLNHDAMYWYRQDPGQGLRLIYYSQIVNDFQKGDIAEGYSVSREKKESFPLTVTSAQKNPTAFYLCASTTGTGLTLNTEAFFGQGTRLTVV.

This clone was picked up one time. The chain couples TRBV30 to TRBJ1-2; the D gene is possibly TRBD1 (6 bases). V was trimmed by 3 bases and J by 7 bases, leaving 18 bases between them. Looked up from germline, CDR1 is GTSNPN and CDR2 is SVGIG (reference sequence). This CDR3 region has 14 residues. The CDR3 sequence is CAWSEQGADVGYTF. For the CDR3, the DNA is TGTGCCTGGAGCGAACAGGGTGCGGACGTTGGCTACACCTTC.

The chain uses TRBV9 and TRBJ2-4, with 7 bases lining up with TRBD2. In germline, CDR1 is SGDLS, CDR2 YYNGEE. Trimming took 4 bases from V and 7 from J; bases not matched to a gene: 14. The CDR3 is 16 amino acids. CDR3: CASSPLGEGLWNIQYF. In nucleotides, the CDR3 is TGTGCCAGCAGCCCTTTAGGGGAGGGCCTGTGGAACATTCAGTACTTC.